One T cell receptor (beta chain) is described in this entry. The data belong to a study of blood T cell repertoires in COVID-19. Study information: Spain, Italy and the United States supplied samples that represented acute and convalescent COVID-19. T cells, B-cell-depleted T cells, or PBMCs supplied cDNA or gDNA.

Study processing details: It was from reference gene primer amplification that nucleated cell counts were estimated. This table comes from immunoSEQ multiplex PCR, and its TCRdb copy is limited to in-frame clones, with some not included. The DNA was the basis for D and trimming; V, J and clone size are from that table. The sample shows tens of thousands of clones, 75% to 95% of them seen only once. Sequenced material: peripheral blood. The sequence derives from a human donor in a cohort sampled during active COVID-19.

The CDR3 sequence is CASSSRPSGKADTGELFF. CDR3 nucleotides: TGCGCCAGCAGCTCGAGGCCCTCGGGGAAGGCGGACACCGGGGAGCTGTTTTTT. The gene calls are TRBV5-1 and TRBJ2-2, with D possibly being TRBD2 (5 bases). In germline, CDR1 is SGHRS, CDR2 YFSETQ. Trimming left V 3 bases short and J 3 bases short, with 21 bases between. This CDR3 region has 18 residues.